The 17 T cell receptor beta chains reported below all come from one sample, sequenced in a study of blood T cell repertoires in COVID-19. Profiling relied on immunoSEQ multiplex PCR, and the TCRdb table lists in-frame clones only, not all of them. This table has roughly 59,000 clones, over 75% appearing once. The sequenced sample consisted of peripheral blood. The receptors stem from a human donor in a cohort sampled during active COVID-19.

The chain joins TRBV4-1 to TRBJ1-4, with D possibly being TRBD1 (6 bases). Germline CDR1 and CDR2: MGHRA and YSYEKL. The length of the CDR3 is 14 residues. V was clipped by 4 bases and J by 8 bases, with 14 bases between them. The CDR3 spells CASSPVDSGEKLFF. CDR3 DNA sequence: TGCGCCAGCAGCCCCGTGGACAGTGGCGAAAAACTGTTTTTT.

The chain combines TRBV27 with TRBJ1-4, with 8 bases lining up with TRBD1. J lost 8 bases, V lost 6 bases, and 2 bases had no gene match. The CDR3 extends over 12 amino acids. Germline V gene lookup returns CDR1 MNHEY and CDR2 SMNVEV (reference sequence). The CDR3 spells CASSWTGEKLFF. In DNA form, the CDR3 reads TGTGCCAGCAGCTGGACAGGGGAAAAACTGTTTTTT.

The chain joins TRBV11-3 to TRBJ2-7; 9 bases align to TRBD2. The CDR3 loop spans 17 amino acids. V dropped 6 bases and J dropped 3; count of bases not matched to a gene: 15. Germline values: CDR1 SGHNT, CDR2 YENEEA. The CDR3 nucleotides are TGTGCCAGCAGTCCGGTCGCGACTAGCGGAGGCCACTACGAGCAGTACTTC. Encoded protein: CASSPVATSGGHYEQYF.

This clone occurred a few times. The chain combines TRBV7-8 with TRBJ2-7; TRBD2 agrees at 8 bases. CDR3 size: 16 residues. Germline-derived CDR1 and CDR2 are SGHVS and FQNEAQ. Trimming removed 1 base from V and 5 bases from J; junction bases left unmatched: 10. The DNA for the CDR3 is TGTGCCAGCAGCTTAGACCCGGGAGGGGGTCGGAACGAGCAGTACTTC. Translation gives CASSLDPGGGRNEQYF.

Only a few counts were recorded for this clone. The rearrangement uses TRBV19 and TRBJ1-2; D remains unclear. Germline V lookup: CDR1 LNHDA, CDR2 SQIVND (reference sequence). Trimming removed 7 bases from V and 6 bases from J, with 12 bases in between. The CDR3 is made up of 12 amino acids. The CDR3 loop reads CASKQGGNGYTF. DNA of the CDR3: TGTGCCAGTAAACAAGGAGGAAATGGCTACACCTTC.

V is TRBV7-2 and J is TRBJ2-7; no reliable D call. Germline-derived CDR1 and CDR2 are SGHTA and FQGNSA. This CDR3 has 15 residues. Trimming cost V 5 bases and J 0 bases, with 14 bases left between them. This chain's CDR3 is CASSPTSQSSYEQYF. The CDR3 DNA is TGTGCCAGCAGCCCGACAAGTCAGAGCTCCTACGAGCAGTACTTC. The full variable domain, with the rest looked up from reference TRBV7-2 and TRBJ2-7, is GAGVSQSPSNKVTEKGKDVELRCDPISGHTALYWYRQSLGQGLEFLIYFQGNSAPDKSGLPSDRFSAERTGGSVSTLTIQRTQQEDSAVYLCASSPTSQSSYEQYFGPGTRLTVT.

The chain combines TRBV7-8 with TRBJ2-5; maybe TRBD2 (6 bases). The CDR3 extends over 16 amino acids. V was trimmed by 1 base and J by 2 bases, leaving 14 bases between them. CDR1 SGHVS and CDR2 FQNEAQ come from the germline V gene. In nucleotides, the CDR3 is TGTGCCAGCAGCTTAGTAGGTAGCGGAGTACAAGAGACCCAGTACTTC. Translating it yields CASSLVGSGVQETQYF.

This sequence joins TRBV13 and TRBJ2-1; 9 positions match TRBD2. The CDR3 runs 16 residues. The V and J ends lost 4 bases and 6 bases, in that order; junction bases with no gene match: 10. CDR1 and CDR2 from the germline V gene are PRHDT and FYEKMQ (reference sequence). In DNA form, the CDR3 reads TGTGCCAGCAGCTCGAACTCAGCGGGAGGCTCCAATGAGCAGTTCTTC. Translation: CASSSNSAGGSNEQFF.

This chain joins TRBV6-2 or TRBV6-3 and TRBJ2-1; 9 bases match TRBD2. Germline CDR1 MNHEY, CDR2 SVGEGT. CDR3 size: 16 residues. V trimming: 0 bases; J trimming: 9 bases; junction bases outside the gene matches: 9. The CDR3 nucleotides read TGTGCCAGCAGTTACTCTCGCGGGAGGGGTTCGTTTGAGCAGTTCTTC. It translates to CASSYSRGRGSFEQFF.

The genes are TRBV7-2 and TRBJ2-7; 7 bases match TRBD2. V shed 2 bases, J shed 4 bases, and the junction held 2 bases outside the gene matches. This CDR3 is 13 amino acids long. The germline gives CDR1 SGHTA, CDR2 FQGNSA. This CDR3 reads CASSLSLAYEQYF. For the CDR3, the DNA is TGTGCCAGCAGCTTATCACTAGCGTACGAGCAGTACTTC. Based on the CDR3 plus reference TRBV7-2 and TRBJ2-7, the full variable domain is GAGVSQSPSNKVTEKGKDVELRCDPISGHTALYWYRQSLGQGLEFLIYFQGNSAPDKSGLPSDRFSAERTGGSVSTLTIQRTQQEDSAVYLCASSLSLAYEQYFGPGTRLTVT.

CDR3 sequence reads: CASSLSGTSGSYEQYF. CDR3 nucleotides: TGTGCCAGCAGTTTATCCGGGACTAGCGGTTCCTACGAGCAGTACTTC. The chain links TRBV28 to TRBJ2-7, with 11 bases identical to TRBD2. The CDR3 is made up of 16 amino acids. Per the germline V gene, CDR1 is MDHEN and CDR2 is SYDVKM. Trimming took 1 base from V and 1 from J; bases not matched to a gene: 3.

The CDR3 region is CASSQEQICRRNTEAFF. The CDR3 DNA follows: TGTGCCAGCAGCCAAGAACAAATTTGCAGGCGGAACACTGAAGCTTTCTTT. The rearrangement joins TRBV3-1 (or the pseudogene TRBV3-2) to TRBJ1-1; no definite D call. Germline CDR1 and CDR2: LGHDT and YNNKEL (reference sequence). The CDR3 is 17 residues long. V dropped 0 bases and J dropped 1 base, with 15 bases sitting between them.

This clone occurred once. As DNA, the CDR3 is TGTGCCACCAGTGAGTCCGGGACAAGGGGGAACTATGGCTACACCTTC. Its protein is CATSESGTRGNYGYTF. The rearrangement uses TRBV24-1 and TRBJ1-2; possibly TRBD1 for D (6 bases). V gave up 4 bases and J gave up 2 bases, with 16 bases separating them. Germline CDR1 and CDR2: KGHDR and SFDVKD. This CDR3 region has 16 residues.

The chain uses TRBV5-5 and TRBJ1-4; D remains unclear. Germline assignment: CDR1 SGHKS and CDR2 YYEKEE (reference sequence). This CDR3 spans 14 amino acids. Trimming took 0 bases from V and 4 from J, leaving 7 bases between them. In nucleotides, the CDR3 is TGTGCCAGCAGCTTGGGTAATTTTAATGAAAAACTGTTTTTT. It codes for CASSLGNFNEKLFF.

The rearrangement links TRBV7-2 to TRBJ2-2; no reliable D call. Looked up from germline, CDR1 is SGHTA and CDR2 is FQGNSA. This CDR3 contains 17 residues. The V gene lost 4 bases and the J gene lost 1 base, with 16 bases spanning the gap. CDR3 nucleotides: TGTGCCAGCAGCTCCAAAGCCCCGGGTCTGAACACCGGGGAGCTGTTTTTT. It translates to CASSSKAPGLNTGELFF.

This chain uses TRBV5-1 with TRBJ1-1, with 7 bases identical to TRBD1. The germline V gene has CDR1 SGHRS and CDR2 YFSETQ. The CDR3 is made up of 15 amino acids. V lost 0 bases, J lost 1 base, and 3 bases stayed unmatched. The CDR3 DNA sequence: TGCGCCAGCAGCTTGGCCGGGACAGCGAACACTGAAGCTTTCTTT. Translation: CASSLAGTANTEAFF.

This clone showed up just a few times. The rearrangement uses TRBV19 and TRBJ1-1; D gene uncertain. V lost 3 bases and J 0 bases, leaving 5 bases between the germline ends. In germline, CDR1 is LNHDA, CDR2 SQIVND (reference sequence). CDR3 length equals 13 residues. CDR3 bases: TGTGCCAGTAGTATTAACATGAACACTGAAGCTTTCTTT. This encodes CASSINMNTEAFF.